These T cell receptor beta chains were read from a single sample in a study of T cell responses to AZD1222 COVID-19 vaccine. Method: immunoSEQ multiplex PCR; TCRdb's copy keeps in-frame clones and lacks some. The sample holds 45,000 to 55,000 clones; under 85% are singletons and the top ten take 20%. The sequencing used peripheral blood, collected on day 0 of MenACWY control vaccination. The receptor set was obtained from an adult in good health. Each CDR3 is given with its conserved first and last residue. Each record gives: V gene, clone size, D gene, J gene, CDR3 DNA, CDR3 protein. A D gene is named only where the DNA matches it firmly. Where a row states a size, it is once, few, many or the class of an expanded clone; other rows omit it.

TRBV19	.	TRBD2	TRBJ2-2	TGTGCCAGTAGTATTGTAGCGGGGGGGCCCGGGGAGCTGTTTTTT	CASSIVAGGPGELFF
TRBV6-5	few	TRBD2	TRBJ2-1	TGTGCCAGCAGTCGACTAGCGGGGGCTGGGGATGAGCAGTTCTTC	CASSRLAGAGDEQFF
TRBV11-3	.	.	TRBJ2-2	TGTGCCAGCGGGGGCCGAATGAACACCGGGGAGCTGTTTTTT	CASGGRMNTGELFF
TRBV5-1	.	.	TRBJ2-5	TGCGCCAGCGGCGGGGCAGGAACCATCATGTCCGAGACCCAGTACTTC	CASGGAGTIMSETQYF
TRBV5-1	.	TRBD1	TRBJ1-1	TGCGCCAGCAGTGACAGGGGGCGCCGGGTCGAAGCTTTCTTT	CASSDRGRRVEAFF
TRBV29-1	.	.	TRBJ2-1	TGCAGCGGGTCGGGGGGCTTAGGGAATGAGCAGTTCTTC	CSGSGGLGNEQFF
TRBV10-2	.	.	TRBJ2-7	TGCGCCAGCCGCGGGGACGGGGCCTACGAGCAGTACTTC	CASRGDGAYEQYF
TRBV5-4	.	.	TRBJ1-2	TGTGCCAGCAGTCACTCCGGAGGCTACACCTTC	CASSHSGGYTF
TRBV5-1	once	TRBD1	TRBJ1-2	TGCGCCAGCAGCTTGGCGGGACAGCTCTATGGCTACACCTTC	CASSLAGQLYGYTF
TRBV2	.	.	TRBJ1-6	TGTGCCAGCAGTGAGGACCCCACACCCCTCCACTTT	CASSEDPTPLHF
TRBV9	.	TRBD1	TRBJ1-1	TGTGCCAGCAGCACACAGGGGGGGTTCACTGAAGCTTTCTTT	CASSTQGGFTEAFF
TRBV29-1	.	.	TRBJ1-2	TGCAGCATTTATCAGGGCCCTAACTATGGCTACACCTTC	CSIYQGPNYGYTF
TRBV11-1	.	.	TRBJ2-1	TGTGCCAGCAGCTTAGTAGCTAGCCGATACAATGAGCAGTTCTTC	CASSLVASRYNEQFF
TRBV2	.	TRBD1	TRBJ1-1	TGTGCCAGCAGTGAAGGTAGAAGACAGGGGGGATGGAACACTGAAGCTTTCTTT	CASSEGRRQGGWNTEAFF
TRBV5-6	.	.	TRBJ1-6	TGTGCCAGCAGCCCGGGGACCTACGGATCACCCCTCCACTTT	CASSPGTYGSPLHF
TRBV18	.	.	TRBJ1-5	TGTGCCAGCTCACCACCCTTCAGCAATCAGCCCCAGCATTTT	CASSPPFSNQPQHF
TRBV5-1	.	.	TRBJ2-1	TGCGCCAGCAGCTTACAGGAATTCTACAATGAGCAGTTCTTC	CASSLQEFYNEQFF
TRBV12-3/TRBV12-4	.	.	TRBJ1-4	TGTGCCAGCAGTTTTACGGTTCAGAAACTGTTTTTT	CASSFTVQKLFF
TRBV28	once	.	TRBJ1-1	TGTGCCAGCAGTTCCCCCTTCACTGAAGCTTTCTTT	CASSSPFTEAFF
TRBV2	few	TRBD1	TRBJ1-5	TGTGCCAGCAACCTCTGGACAGGGGCCCAGCCCCAGCATTTT	CASNLWTGAQPQHF
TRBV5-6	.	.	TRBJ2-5	TGTGCCAGCAGCTTAGGACGCGCGGAGACCCAGTACTTC	CASSLGRAETQYF
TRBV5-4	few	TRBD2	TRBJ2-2	TGTGCCAGCAGCTCACTAGCGGGTACTCTCACCGGGGAGCTGTTTTTT	CASSSLAGTLTGELFF
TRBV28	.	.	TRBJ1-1	TGTGCCAGCACCGTCGGGAACACTGAAGCTTTCTTT	CASTVGNTEAFF